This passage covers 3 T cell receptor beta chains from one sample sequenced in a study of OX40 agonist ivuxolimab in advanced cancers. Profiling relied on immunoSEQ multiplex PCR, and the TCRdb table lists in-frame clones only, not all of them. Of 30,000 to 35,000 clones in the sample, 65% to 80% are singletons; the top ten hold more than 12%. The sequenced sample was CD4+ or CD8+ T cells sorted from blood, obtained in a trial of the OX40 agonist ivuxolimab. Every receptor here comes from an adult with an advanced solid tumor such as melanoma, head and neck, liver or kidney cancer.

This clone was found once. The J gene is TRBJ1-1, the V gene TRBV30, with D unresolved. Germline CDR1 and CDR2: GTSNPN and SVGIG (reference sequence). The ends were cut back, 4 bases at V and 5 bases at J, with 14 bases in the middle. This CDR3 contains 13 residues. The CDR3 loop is CAWTRRRETEAFF. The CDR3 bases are TGTGCCTGGACCCGGCGGAGAGAAACTGAAGCTTTCTTT.

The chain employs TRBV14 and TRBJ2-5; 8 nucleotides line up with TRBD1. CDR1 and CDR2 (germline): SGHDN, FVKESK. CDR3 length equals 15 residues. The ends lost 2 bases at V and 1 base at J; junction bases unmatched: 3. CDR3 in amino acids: CASSQQGAIQETQYF. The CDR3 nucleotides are TGTGCCAGCAGCCAACAGGGGGCGATCCAAGAGACCCAGTACTTC.

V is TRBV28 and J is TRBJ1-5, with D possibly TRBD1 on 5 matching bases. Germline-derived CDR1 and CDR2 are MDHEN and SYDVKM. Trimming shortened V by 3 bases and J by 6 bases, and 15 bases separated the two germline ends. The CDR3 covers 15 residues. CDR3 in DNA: TGTGCCAGCAGTTTTTTGGGCGACAGTGGTCAGCCCCAGCATTTT. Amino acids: CASSFLGDSGQPQHF. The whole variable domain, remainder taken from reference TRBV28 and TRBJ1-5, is DVKVTQSSRYLVKRTGEKVFLECVQDMDHENMFWYRQDPGLGLRLIYFSYDVKMKEKGDIPEGYSVSREKKERFSLILESASTNQTSMYLCASSFLGDSGQPQHFGDGTRLSIL.